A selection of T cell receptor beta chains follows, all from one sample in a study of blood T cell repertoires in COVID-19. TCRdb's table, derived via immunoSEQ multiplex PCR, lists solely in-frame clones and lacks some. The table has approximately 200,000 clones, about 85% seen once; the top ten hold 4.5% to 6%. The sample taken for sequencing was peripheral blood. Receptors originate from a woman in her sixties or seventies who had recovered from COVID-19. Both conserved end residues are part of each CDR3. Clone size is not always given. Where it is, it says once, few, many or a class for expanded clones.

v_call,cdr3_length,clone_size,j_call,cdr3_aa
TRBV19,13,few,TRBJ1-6,CASSMGQGSPLHF
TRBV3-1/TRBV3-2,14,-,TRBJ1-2,CASSQNRADYGYTF
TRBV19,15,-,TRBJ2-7,CASKAGSRSPYEQYF
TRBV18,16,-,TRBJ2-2,CASSPLNGGDTGELFF
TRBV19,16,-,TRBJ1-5,CASSRGPANSNQPQHF
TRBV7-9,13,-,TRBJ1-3,CASSLGQGNTIYF
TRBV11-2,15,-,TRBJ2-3,CASSDRAGGTDTQYF
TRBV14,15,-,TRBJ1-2,CASSQDTAAMSGYTF
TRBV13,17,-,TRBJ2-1,CASSFVTTGTSLHEQFF
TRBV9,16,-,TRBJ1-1,CASSAADSLYNTEAFF